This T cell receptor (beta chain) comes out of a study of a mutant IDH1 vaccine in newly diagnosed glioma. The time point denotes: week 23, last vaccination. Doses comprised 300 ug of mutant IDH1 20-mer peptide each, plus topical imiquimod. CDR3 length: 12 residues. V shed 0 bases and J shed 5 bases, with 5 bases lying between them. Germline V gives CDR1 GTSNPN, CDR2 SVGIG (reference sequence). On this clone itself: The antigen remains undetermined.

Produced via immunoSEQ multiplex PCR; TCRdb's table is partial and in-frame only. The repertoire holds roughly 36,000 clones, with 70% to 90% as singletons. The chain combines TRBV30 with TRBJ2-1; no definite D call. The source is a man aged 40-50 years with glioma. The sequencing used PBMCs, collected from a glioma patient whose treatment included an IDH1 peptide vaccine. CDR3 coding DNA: TGTGCCTGGAGTGTATACAACAATGAGCAGTTCTTC. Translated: CAWSVYNNEQFF.